This TCR beta chain was captured by sequencing in a study of T cells in tuberculosis. The wider study: IGRA-negative adolescents, IGRA-positive adolescents with latent tuberculosis and adults with active tuberculosis formed this South African cohort. General observations from the study: Shorter CDR3-alpha in active tuberculosis partly drove smaller distances. Classification accuracy was 87% (AUROC more than 0.8) with the GMM-specific repertoire.

Clones were sequenced by immunoSEQ multiplex PCR, and TCRdb holds only the in-frame ones, with some missing. This table has 25,000 to 30,000 clones, about 92% appearing once. As concerns this clone: The antigen is undetermined.

Each donor contributed 90,000 to 100,000 T cells on average, unsorted. The TCR sequence derives from a donor aged 10-29 years with latent tuberculosis or without tuberculosis infection. The sample consisted of PBMCs.

CDR3 loop: CASSRSGGGETQYF. The CDR3 DNA is TGTGCCAGCAGCCGGTCGGGGGGCGGTGAGACCCAGTACTTC. This sequence joins TRBV7-2 and TRBJ2-5; tentative D call: TRBD2 (7 bases). Trimming pared 5 bases from V and 5 bases from J, leaving 15 bases between. Germline loops: CDR1 SGHTA, CDR2 FQGNSA. The length of the CDR3 is 14 residues.